The rows below give T cell receptor beta chains drawn from one sample of a study of CD8 T cells in Susac syndrome. A single record per CDR3 protein comes from TCRdb applying MiXCR to the immunoSEQ multiplex PCR reads. The sample has approximately 210,000 distinct CDR3 sequences, about 95% seen once. The material sequenced was CD4+ T cells from PBMCs. These receptor sequences come from a human donor with Susac syndrome. CDR3s include the opening cysteine and the closing phenylalanine or tryptophan. Each record gives: D gene, J gene, V gene, clone size, CDR3 DNA, CDR3 protein. The D gene is left open where the match is weak. The listing skips clone size in some rows; elsewhere it reads once, few, many or a size class.

TRBD1 | TRBJ2-1 | TRBV7-2 | - | TGTGCCAGCAGCCCTCGGGACAGGGTAAATGAGCAGTTCTTC | CASSPRDRVNEQFF
- | TRBJ1-1 | TRBV7-2 | - | TGTGCCAGCAGCGGATGGGGACAGAACACTGAAGCTTTCTTT | CASSGWGQNTEAFF
TRBD1 | TRBJ1-3 | TRBV18 | - | TGTGCCAGCGGACAGGGACCTGGAAACACCATATATTTT | CASGQGPGNTIYF
- | TRBJ2-7 | TRBV12-3/TRBV12-4 | - | TGTGCCAGCAGTCCCCACCTGAGGGAGGACGAGCAGTACTTC | CASSPHLREDEQYF
- | TRBJ1-1 | TRBV9 | - | TGTGCCAGCAGCGTAGTGGTGGTCGGCACTGAAGCTTTCTTT | CASSVVVVGTEAFF
- | TRBJ2-3 | TRBV4-3 | - | TGCGCCAGCAGCCAAAACACAGATACGCAGTATTTT | CASSQNTDTQYF
TRBD1 | TRBJ2-7 | TRBV18 | - | TGTGCCAGCTCACTCGGACAGGCCCCCGGTGGCGAGCAGTACTTC | CASSLGQAPGGEQYF
- | TRBJ2-7 | TRBV28 | - | TGTGCCAGCAGTTCCCCAGTTAGGGTACACGAGCAGTACTTC | CASSSPVRVHEQYF
- | TRBJ1-1 | TRBV6-5 | - | TGTGCCAGCAGTTACCTCTCCCACACTGAAGCTTTCTTT | CASSYLSHTEAFF
- | TRBJ2-4 | TRBV30 | once | TGTGCCTGGAGTGAAGCAGGGGCTAATAAAAACATTCAGTACTTC | CAWSEAGANKNIQYF
- | TRBJ1-2 | TRBV29-1 | - | TGCAGCGTTGAGAGGAGTTATGGCTACACCTTC | CSVERSYGYTF
- | TRBJ1-1 | TRBV18 | - | TGTGCCAGCTCACCAACGCGCGATGAAGCTTTCTTT | CASSPTRDEAFF
- | TRBJ1-2 | TRBV3-1 | - | TGTGCCAGCAGCCAGCGAGGTGGCTACACCTTC | CASSQRGGYTF
- | TRBJ2-7 | TRBV7-6 | - | TGTGCCAGCAGCTTATCGACGGGGAATTCCTACGAGCAGTACTTC | CASSLSTGNSYEQYF
- | TRBJ2-1 | TRBV5-1 | - | TGCGCCAGCAGCAGCCGGGACTCCGATTACAATGAGCAGTTCTTC | CASSSRDSDYNEQFF
- | TRBJ1-6 | TRBV6-2/TRBV6-3 | - | TGTGCCAGCATTGAGCGTACGGGGTATAATTCACCCCTCCACTTT | CASIERTGYNSPLHF
TRBD2 | TRBJ2-1 | TRBV6-2/TRBV6-3 | - | TGTGCCAGCACCAAGGCGGGGGGGAACAATGAGCAGTTCTTC | CASTKAGGNNEQFF
- | TRBJ2-2 | TRBV19 | - | TGTGCCAGCGCTCCCCAGGGGTTTTGGACGAACACCGGGGAGCTGTTTTTT | CASAPQGFWTNTGELFF
- | TRBJ1-5 | TRBV30 | - | TGTGCCTGGAGTGGGAGTGATCAGCCCCAGCATTTT | CAWSGSDQPQHF
- | TRBJ1-1 | TRBV12-3/TRBV12-4 | - | TGTGCCAGCAGTTTAGAAGGTTCTCGAGCTTTCTTT | CASSLEGSRAFF
- | TRBJ2-5 | TRBV5-4 | once | TGTGCCAGCAGCTTGAGGCCCCAGACCCAGTACTTC | CASSLRPQTQYF
- | TRBJ2-6 | TRBV30 | - | TGTGCCTGGAGTAAGGCCGGGACTTTCTCCTCTGGGGCCAACGTCCTGACTTTC | CAWSKAGTFSSGANVLTF
- | TRBJ2-1 | TRBV29-1 | - | TGCAGCGGGGGCCACTCCTACAATGAGCAGTTCTTC | CSGGHSYNEQFF
- | TRBJ1-5 | TRBV7-9 | - | TGTGCCAGCAGCTATGGAAGGGTCGATCAGCCCCAGCATTTT | CASSYGRVDQPQHF
- | TRBJ2-3 | TRBV9 | - | TGTGCCAGCAGCCTCAGCGGACTCCGCACAGATACGCAGTATTTT | CASSLSGLRTDTQYF
- | TRBJ1-5 | TRBV3-1 | - | TGTGCCAGCAGCCAAGCGACGAGGGGTCAGCCCCAGCATTTT | CASSQATRGQPQHF
- | TRBJ1-5 | TRBV7-9 | - | TGTGCCAGCAGCTTAGCCCCGGGGGGGGTGAGCAATCAGCCCCAGCATTTT | CASSLAPGGVSNQPQHF
- | TRBJ1-2 | TRBV6-2/TRBV6-3 | - | TGTGCCAGCAGTGACGTATCCTTCTATGGCTACACCTTC | CASSDVSFYGYTF